Listed below are T cell receptor beta chains from one sample, sequenced in a study of molecular identifiers for immune sequencing clone quantification. Each CDR3 protein is one row after TCRdb ran MiXCR on the PCR reads. The sample lists about 330,000 distinct CDR3 sequences; roughly 23% were seen once. Source material: naive CD8+ T cells from blood, with Jurkat cell RNA spiked in. These receptors were collected from a human donor in good health. Some libraries in this study had Jurkat cell RNA spiked in. CDR3s include the opening cysteine and the closing phenylalanine or tryptophan. The D gene is left open where the match is weak. The size entry is marked missing in some rows and otherwise reads once, few, many or a size class.

V	D	size	J	CDR3	DNA
TRBV6-5	.	many	TRBJ1-1	CASSYSPWYEAFF	TGTGCCAGCAGTTACTCGCCCTGGTATGAAGCTTTCTTT
TRBV29-1	.	many	TRBJ1-4	CSVAQTAFNEKLFF	TGCAGCGTTGCTCAGACGGCTTTTAATGAAAAACTGTTTTTT
TRBV7-6	.	many	TRBJ2-3	CASSLGTITDTQYF	TGTGCCAGCAGCTTAGGGACTATCACAGATACGCAGTATTTT
TRBV28	.	many	TRBJ2-7	CASSITLSSYEQYF	TGTGCCAGCAGTATTACACTGAGCTCCTACGAGCAGTACTTC
TRBV27	TRBD2	.	TRBJ2-1	CASSPGLAINEQFF	TGTGCCAGCAGCCCAGGACTAGCCATCAATGAGCAGTTCTTC
TRBV28	.	many	TRBJ2-3	CASSPTLGASTDTQYF	TGTGCCAGCAGTCCAACTCTAGGGGCAAGCACAGATACGCAGTATTTT
TRBV7-9	.	.	TRBJ2-7	CASSLGGGRWEQYF	TGTGCCAGCAGCTTAGGCGGGGGCCGGTGGGAGCAGTACTTC
TRBV11-2	TRBD2	many	TRBJ2-2	CASSSTGGGTGELFF	TGTGCCAGCAGCTCCACGGGGGGAGGGACCGGGGAGCTGTTTTTT
TRBV27	.	few	TRBJ1-5	CASSSSVRQPQHF	TGTGCCAGCAGTAGTTCAGTTCGTCAGCCCCAGCATTTT
TRBV7-3	TRBD2	.	TRBJ2-7	CASSLTTSGRAEQYF	TGTGCCAGCAGCTTAACGACTAGCGGGAGGGCCGAGCAGTACTTC
TRBV2	TRBD1	many	TRBJ1-3	CAKGQGAPSSGNTIYF	TGTGCCAAGGGACAGGGGGCTCCGAGCTCTGGAAACACCATATATTTT
TRBV5-4	TRBD1	.	TRBJ2-7	CASSPPQGEGAHEQYF	TGTGCCAGCAGCCCCCCCCAAGGCGAGGGGGCCCACGAGCAGTACTTC
TRBV4-3	.	.	TRBJ1-1	CASSQDFGLSTTEAFF	TGCGCCAGCAGCCAAGATTTTGGCCTCTCGACAACCGAAGCTTTCTTT
TRBV7-9	TRBD2	few	TRBJ2-7	CASSLVGTSGHPNYEQYF	TGTGCCAGCAGCTTAGTTGGGACTAGCGGTCATCCTAACTACGAGCAGTACTTC
TRBV12-3/TRBV12-4	.	.	TRBJ2-2	CASSIGGTPGELFF	TGTGCCAGCAGCATAGGGGGGACCCCCGGGGAGCTGTTTTTT
TRBV5-4	.	.	TRBJ2-3	CASSSRGTDVKDTQYF	TGTGCCAGCAGCTCACGGGGGACTGATGTGAAAGATACGCAGTATTTT
TRBV5-1	.	few	TRBJ2-1	CASSLASGDEQFF	TGCGCCAGCAGCTTGGCAAGTGGAGATGAGCAGTTCTTC
TRBV15	.	many	TRBJ2-1	CATSTRGGLYNEQFF	TGTGCCACCAGCACGCGAGGGGGGCTCTACAATGAGCAGTTCTTC
TRBV20-1	TRBD2	few	TRBJ2-7	CSARGLADGPYEQYF	TGCAGTGCCCGAGGACTAGCGGACGGTCCCTACGAGCAGTACTTC
TRBV10-1	.	.	TRBJ2-2	CASSDSPGGRFF	TGCGCCAGCAGTGATAGCCCCGGGGGGCGGTTTTTT
TRBV7-9	.	few	TRBJ2-7	CASSLAVQDGEYF	TGTGCCAGCAGCTTAGCCGTACAGGATGGGGAGTACTTC
TRBV24-1	TRBD2	many	TRBJ2-2	CATQETSMNTGELFF	TGTGCCACCCAGGAGACTAGCATGAACACCGGGGAGCTGTTTTTT
TRBV4-1	.	.	TRBJ2-1	CASSQRAGGNEQFF	TGCGCCAGCAGCCAAAGGGCTGGAGGCAATGAGCAGTTCTTC
TRBV4-3	TRBD2	.	TRBJ2-1	CASSQDWSGAYNEQFF	TGCGCCAGCAGCCAAGATTGGAGCGGGGCCTACAATGAGCAGTTCTTC
TRBV11-2	.	many	TRBJ2-7	CASSLGSPDEQYF	TGTGCCAGCAGCTTAGGGAGCCCCGACGAGCAGTACTTC
TRBV24-1	TRBD1	.	TRBJ1-4	CATSATWTGDGSPDEKLFF	TGTGCCACCAGTGCAACTTGGACAGGGGACGGATCCCCCGATGAAAAACTGTTTTTT
TRBV7-9	.	.	TRBJ2-5	CASSMVETQYF	TGTGCCAGCAGCATGGTAGAGACCCAGTACTTC
TRBV6-1	.	.	TRBJ2-7	CASTASRESYEQYF	TGTGCCAGCACGGCCAGCAGAGAATCCTACGAGCAGTACTTC
TRBV7-9	TRBD2	few	TRBJ2-2	CASTTREGLAMAGELFF	TGTGCCAGCACAACGCGAGAGGGACTAGCGATGGCCGGGGAGCTGTTTTTT
TRBV7-6	.	.	TRBJ2-5	CASSAEGVGETQYF	TGTGCCAGCAGCGCGGAGGGCGTCGGAGAGACCCAGTACTTC
TRBV27	TRBD1	few	TRBJ2-3	CASSTPGQGADTQYF	TGTGCCAGCAGTACACCGGGACAGGGCGCAGATACGCAGTATTTT
TRBV13	.	many	TRBJ1-6	CASSSTVVNSPLHF	TGTGCCAGCAGCTCGACAGTAGTAAATTCACCCCTCCACTTT
TRBV7-2	TRBD1	.	TRBJ2-7	CASSLVTGDSYEQYF	TGTGCCAGCAGCTTAGTAACAGGGGATTCCTACGAGCAGTACTTC
TRBV7-9	.	few	TRBJ2-1	CASSFGEDYNEQFF	TGTGCCAGCAGCTTTGGGGAGGACTACAATGAGCAGTTCTTC
TRBV11-2	.	.	TRBJ1-4	CAGSLRAGNEKLFF	TGTGCCGGCAGCTTGAGGGCCGGTAATGAAAAACTGTTTTTT
TRBV24-1	.	few	TRBJ2-1	CATSERTPPYNVQFF	TGTGCCACCAGTGAGCGGACCCCACCCTACAATGTGCAGTTCTTC
TRBV6-2/TRBV6-3	.	once	TRBJ2-1	CASSGLEASTYNEQFF	TGTGCCAGCAGCGGCCTAGAAGCGTCTACCTACAATGAGCAGTTCTTC
TRBV20-1	.	many	TRBJ1-5	CSAREATESYSNQPQHF	TGCAGTGCTAGAGAGGCGACAGAGTCTTATAGCAATCAGCCCCAGCATTTT
TRBV7-9	.	.	TRBJ2-3	CASSSAGTHNTDTQYF	TGTGCCAGCAGCTCCGCCGGGACCCATAATACAGATACGCAGTATTTT
TRBV7-9	TRBD1	few	TRBJ2-3	CASSPEAGGVTDTQYF	TGTGCCAGCAGCCCCGAGGCAGGGGGAGTCACAGATACGCAGTATTTT